What follows are 5 T cell receptor beta chains derived from one specimen sequenced in a study of OX40 agonist ivuxolimab in advanced cancers. The data were produced by immunoSEQ multiplex PCR, yet TCRdb's version contains in-frame clones alone and is incomplete. This table holds around 68,000 clones, approximately 85% found once. The sample consisted of CD4+ or CD8+ T cells sorted from blood, taken in a trial of the OX40 agonist ivuxolimab. The receptors originated from an adult with an advanced solid tumor such as melanoma, head and neck, liver or kidney cancer.

V gene TRBV5-1 combines with J gene TRBJ2-7; TRBD2 matches 9 bases. The germline V gene encodes CDR1 SGHRS and CDR2 YFSETQ. The CDR3 runs to 14 residues. Germline trimming cut 4 bases from V and 2 bases from J; bases unmatched to any gene: 4. The chain's CDR3 is CASSAASGTYEQYF. The CDR3 DNA sequence: TGCGCCAGCAGCGCCGCTAGCGGGACCTACGAGCAGTACTTC.

In its sample, this clone was seen once. The chain links TRBV4-1 to TRBJ2-1; D could derive from TRBD1 or TRBD2 (5 bases each). Trimming took 1 base from V and 11 from J, leaving 18 bases between them. Looked up from germline, CDR1 is MGHRA and CDR2 is YSYEKL. CDR3 length: 15 residues. CDR3 DNA: TGCGCCAGCAGCCAAGCCGGGACCCCTACAATGAAGCAGTTCTTC. Its translation: CASSQAGTPTMKQFF.

This clone was detected once. The CDR3: CASSLGTDYNEQFF. The CDR3 DNA reads TGCGCCAGCAGCCTCGGGACGGACTACAATGAGCAGTTCTTC. The J gene is TRBJ2-1, the V gene TRBV10-1, with D perhaps assigned TRBD1 or TRBD2 (5 bases each). Germline CDR1 WNHNN, CDR2 SYGVQD (reference sequence). Trimming took off 6 bases at V and 3 bases at J, with 12 bases between the two ends. The CDR3 extends over 14 amino acids.

The chain recombines TRBV5-1 with TRBJ2-2; no clear D. Germline CDR1 reads SGHRS; CDR2 reads YFSETQ. The germline V and J ends were trimmed by 0 bases and 0 bases, with 12 bases remaining between them. The CDR3 sequence is 17 residues long. The CDR3 is CASSLGRKPSNTGELFF. Written as DNA, the CDR3 is TGCGCCAGCAGCTTGGGCCGAAAACCGTCGAACACCGGGGAGCTGTTTTTT.

The chain has TRBV10-2 and TRBJ2-2, with D hard to call. The V end was cut by 9 bases, the J end by 5 bases, with 7 bases between. This CDR3 contains 11 residues. The germline CDR1 and CDR2 sequences are WSHSY and SAAADI. The CDR3 spells CASKQTGELFF. In nucleotides, the CDR3 is TGCGCCAGTAAGCAGACCGGGGAGCTGTTTTTT.